This TCR beta chain was documented in a study of T cell changes during pregnancy in multiple sclerosis (dated by TCRdb to about 2019). For context, the study as a whole: In women with multiple sclerosis, the researchers looked at how the T cell repertoire shifted as pregnancy progressed.

CDR1 and CDR2, per the germline V gene, are MNHEY and SVGAGI. From the cysteine up to the phenylalanine, the CDR3 has a length of 15 residues. Only the CDR3 part of the read is kept: 45 bases, read in frame from the first base. V and J are trimmed by 4 bases and 0 bases, and the gene matches miss 1 base of the junction. A word on this clone: No antigen is known for it. There are no base qualities to consult, and no much larger clone falls within one base.

The library was built by means of the immunoSEQ multiplex PCR assay. TCRdb limited this immuneACCESS table to in-frame rearrangements with V and J called. A share of clones is missing; checked studies link under half to unresolved V genes, and the rest is unexplained. This sample is represented by tens of thousands of clones; 91% of them were singletons. Clones ranked in the top ten supply about 0.45% of the sample. The chain links TRBV6-5 with TRBJ1-5; the central 9 bases match TRBD1. Sample: CD4+ T cells from peripheral blood mononuclear cells, taken in the second trimester of pregnancy. The origin of this receptor is a female donor in good health, enrolled as a control in a pregnancy study. For the CDR3, the sequence is CASSSGQGSNQPQHF. In nucleotides, the sequence is TGTGCCAGCAGTTCGGGACAGGGTAGCAATCAGCCCCAGCATTTT.